This T cell receptor (beta chain) was recovered during a study of blood T cell repertoires in COVID-19. In the study overall: From the United States, Italy and Spain came samples of acute and convalescent COVID-19. Nucleic acid was either cDNA or gDNA, and it came from T cells, B-cell-depleted T cells, or PBMCs.

After removal of 4 bases from V and 3 bases from J, the junction contained 5 bases not matched to a gene. Looked up from germline, CDR1 is SGHVS and CDR2 is FNYEAQ. The CDR3 totals 15 residues. In the source study's methods: Estimation of nucleated cell counts relied on the amplification of reference gene primers. Method: immunoSEQ multiplex PCR; TCRdb's copy keeps in-frame clones and lacks some. That table supplies the V and J calls and clone size; D and trimming were determined from the DNA. Of 310,000 or so clones listed, about nine tenths were seen once; the top ten hold 1%. This receptor was identified in a man aged 45-65 years with active or convalescent COVID-19. The chain recombines TRBV7-6 with TRBJ2-1; 8 bases match TRBD2. The sample consisted of peripheral blood. The CDR3 loop is CASSSSGSFYNEQFF. The CDR3, as DNA: TGTGCCAGCAGCTCGAGCGGGAGTTTCTACAATGAGCAGTTCTTC.